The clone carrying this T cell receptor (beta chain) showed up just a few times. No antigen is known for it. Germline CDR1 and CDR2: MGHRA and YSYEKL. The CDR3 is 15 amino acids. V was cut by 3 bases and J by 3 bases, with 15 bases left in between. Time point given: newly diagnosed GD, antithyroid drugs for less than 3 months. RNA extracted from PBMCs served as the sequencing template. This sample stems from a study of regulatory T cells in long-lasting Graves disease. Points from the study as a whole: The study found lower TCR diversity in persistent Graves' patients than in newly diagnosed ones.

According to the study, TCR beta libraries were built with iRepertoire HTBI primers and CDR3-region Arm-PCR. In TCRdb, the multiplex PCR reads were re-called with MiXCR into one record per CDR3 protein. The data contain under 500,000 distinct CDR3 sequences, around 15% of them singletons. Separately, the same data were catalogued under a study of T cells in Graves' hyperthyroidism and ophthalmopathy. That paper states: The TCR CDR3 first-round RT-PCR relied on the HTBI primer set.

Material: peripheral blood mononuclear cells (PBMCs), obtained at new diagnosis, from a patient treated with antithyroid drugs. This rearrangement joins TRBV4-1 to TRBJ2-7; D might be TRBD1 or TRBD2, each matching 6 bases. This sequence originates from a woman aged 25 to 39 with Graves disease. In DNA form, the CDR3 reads TGCGCCAGCAGCCATTTCCAGGGGCGGGACTACGAGCAGTACTTC. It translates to CASSHFQGRDYEQYF.